The 9 T cell receptor beta chains below were found in one sample sequenced in a study of CD8+CD57+ T cells in acquired aplastic anemia. Profiling of TCR beta VDJ combinations and CDR3 sequences used genomic DNA as template. In TCRdb, the reads were re-called with MiXCR into one record per CDR3 protein. The repertoire holds some 130,000 distinct CDR3 sequences, with roughly two fifths as singletons. The sequenced sample was sorted CD4+, CD8+, or CD8+CD57+ T cells (not recorded which) from PBMCs. The receptors were sampled from a human donor in good health, serving as a control.

Note on this clonotype: A much larger clone is a single base away; this may be a read error. The chain is built from TRBV15 and TRBJ1-5; D gene ambiguous. V was clipped by 6 bases and J by 8 bases, with 14 bases between them. This CDR3 comprises 13 residues. Germline values: CDR1 LNHNV, CDR2 YYDKDF (reference sequence). CDR3 nucleotides: TGTGCCACCAGTGTATCACTCGGGGAGCCCCAGCATTTT. Residues: CATSVSLGEPQHF.

A note on this clonotype: A much larger clone is a single base away; this may be a read error. The rearrangement joins TRBV3-1 to TRBJ2-1, with D unclear. Germline V gene sequence: CDR1 LGHDT, CDR2 YNNKEL (reference sequence). V shed 6 bases and J shed 5 bases, with 14 bases lying between them. The CDR3 runs 14 residues. CDR3 loop: CASSMHRLDNEQFF. In nucleotides, the CDR3 is TGTGCCAGCAGTATGCATCGACTCGACAATGAGCAGTTCTTC.

CDR3 sequence: CASREQGNYGYTF. The CDR3 DNA reads as TGTGCCAGTAGAGAACAGGGCAACTATGGCTACACCTTC. The chain employs TRBV19 and TRBJ1-2, with D tentatively TRBD1 (6 bases). The V gene's germline CDR1 is LNHDA and CDR2 SQIVND (reference sequence). Trimming took off 6 bases at V and 2 bases at J, with 10 bases between the two ends. The CDR3 is made up of 13 amino acids. The full variable domain, in which reference TRBV19 and TRBJ1-2 provide the parts outside the CDR3, is DGGITQSPKYLFRKEGQNVTLSCEQNLNHDAMYWYRQDPGQGLRLIYYSQIVNDFQKGDIAEGYSVSREKKESFPLTVTSAQKNPTAFYLCASREQGNYGYTFGSGTRLTVV.

This clonotype was counted ten times or more. The chain carries TRBV19 and TRBJ1-4, with D unclear. Germline lookup yields CDR1 LNHDA and CDR2 SQIVND (reference sequence). CDR3 length equals 14 residues. The germline V and J ends were trimmed by 3 bases and 4 bases, with 9 bases remaining between them. CDR3 sequence: CASSIHLNNEKLFF. In nucleotides, the CDR3 is TGTGCCAGTAGTATTCACCTCAATAATGAAAAACTGTTTTTT.

The rearrangement joins TRBV7-9 to TRBJ1-5, with D uncertain. Germline CDR1 is SEHNR and CDR2 is FQNEAQ (reference sequence). The CDR3 loop spans 13 amino acids. Trimming removed 6 bases at V and 6 bases at J, with 12 bases between. This CDR3 reads CASSYSQSQPQHF. CDR3 DNA sequence: TGTGCCAGCAGTTACTCCCAGAGTCAGCCCCAGCATTTT. Filled out from reference TRBV7-9 and TRBJ1-5, the complete variable domain reads DTGVSQNPRHKITKRGQNVTFRCDPISEHNRLYWYRQTLGQGPEFLTYFQNEAQLEKSRLLSDRFSAERPKGSFSTLEIQRTEQGDSAMYLCASSYSQSQPQHFGDGTRLSIL.

This clonotype was recorded many times. The chain links TRBV5-4 to TRBJ2-5; the match to TRBD2 covers 8 bases. V shed 3 bases, J shed 3 bases, and the junction held 10 bases outside the gene matches. Germline V CDR1 and CDR2: SGHNT, YYREEE (reference sequence). CDR3 size: 16 residues. The CDR3: CASSSSGLALKETQYF. CDR3 sequence (DNA): TGTGCCAGCAGCTCCTCCGGACTAGCCCTTAAAGAGACCCAGTACTTC.

This chain joins TRBV24-1 and TRBJ1-5; D call uncertain. This CDR3 has 12 amino acids. V was shortened by 4 bases and J by 6 bases, with 6 bases between the two germline ends. Germline CDR1 and CDR2: KGHDR and SFDVKD. CDR3 coding DNA: TGTGCCACCAGTGACCGGGGTCAGCCCCAGCATTTT. Its protein is CATSDRGQPQHF.

This clonotype was picked up many times. The V call is TRBV19, the J call TRBJ1-5, with 8 positions matching TRBD1. This CDR3 spans 13 amino acids. Unmatched junction bases numbered 3, after V lost 7 bases and J lost 4 bases. Germline loops: CDR1 LNHDA, CDR2 SQIVND (reference sequence). For the CDR3, the DNA is TGTGCCAGTATCGGACAGGGAAATCAGCCCCAGCATTTT. Encoded protein: CASIGQGNQPQHF.

Of note for this clonotype: A read error may produce the germline difference seen at one junction end. The rearrangement links TRBV7-1 to TRBJ2-7, with 10 bases identical to TRBD1. TRBV7-1 carries the ORF label, with uncertain function. The CDR3 loop spans 20 amino acids. CDR3 in DNA: TGTGCCAGCACCTCAGGGACAGGGGCGGACAGAGCGGCGAGCTCCTACGAGCAGTACTTC. It translates to CASTSGTGADRAASSYEQYF.